Following are 12 T cell receptor beta chains from one sample sequenced in a study of cytomegalovirus exposure and HLA in healthy donors. This PCR relied on a set of 60 Vbeta primers and 13 Jbeta primers. Libraries were prepared by immunoSEQ multiplex PCR; TCRdb keeps only in-frame clonotypes and omits some of them. The sample includes about 90,000 clones, roughly 84% of them seen just once. The sample taken for sequencing was PBMCs. The receptor set was obtained from a man aged 25-40 years in good health and CMV-seronegative.

This sequence joins TRBV29-1 and TRBJ1-2; a weak D match, TRBD1 (6 bases). The CDR3 spans 17 residues. Germline V CDR1 and CDR2: SQVTM, ANQGSEA. V was trimmed by 3 bases and J by 0 bases, leaving 20 bases between them. The CDR3 DNA sequence: TGCAGCGTTGAGCCAGGGGCCGGGACGGCAGCTAACTATGGCTACACCTTC. Its translation: CSVEPGAGTAANYGYTF.

V usage is TRBV6-4 and J usage is TRBJ1-1, with 7 bases lining up with TRBD1. The CDR3 extends over 14 amino acids. Germline V gene lookup returns CDR1 MRHNA and CDR2 SNTAGT. V lost 6 bases, J lost 6 bases, and 10 bases stayed unmatched. DNA for the CDR3: TGTGCCAGCAGCAGGGGGGCAAGTTCCTCTGAAGCTTTCTTT. This sequence encodes CASSRGASSSEAFF.

This clone was seen a handful of times. The chain combines TRBV5-1 with TRBJ2-5, with 9 nucleotides matching TRBD1. The closer fit of TRBJ2-7 to the DNA end suggests the J call may be wrong. The CDR3 sequence is 15 residues long. Germline V CDR1 and CDR2: SGHRS, YFSETQ. Here the CDR3 DNA reads TGCGCCAGCAGGCCCGGGACAGGGATCGCCTACGAGCAGTACTTC. This encodes CASRPGTGIAYEQYF.

This chain joins TRBV9 and TRBJ2-3; unclear D gene. Trimming removed 4 bases from V and 0 bases from J, with 12 bases in between. CDR3 length: 15 residues. Germline CDR1 and CDR2: SGDLS and YYNGEE. The CDR3 here is CASSPRPGSTDTQYF. The CDR3 DNA reads as TGTGCCAGCAGCCCTAGACCGGGTAGCACAGATACGCAGTATTTT.

The chain combines TRBV19 with TRBJ2-7; tentatively, D is TRBD1 (6 bases). Germline V CDR1 and CDR2: LNHDA, SQIVND (reference sequence). The V gene lost 2 bases and the J gene lost 2 bases, with 16 bases spanning the gap. This CDR3 spans 16 amino acids. CDR3 sequence: CASSIPSDSGTYEQYF. The CDR3 nucleotides are TGTGCCAGTAGTATACCCTCGGACAGTGGGACCTACGAGCAGTACTTC.

The chain is built from TRBV19 and TRBJ2-3; 9 bases line up with TRBD2. Germline loops: CDR1 LNHDA, CDR2 SQIVND (reference sequence). This CDR3 spans 16 amino acids. J was trimmed by 4 bases and V by 1 base; bases with no gene match: 6. The CDR3 sequence is CASSIVPGLASDTQYF. CDR3 sequence (DNA): TGTGCCAGTAGTATAGTACCGGGACTAGCTTCAGATACGCAGTATTTT. Full variable domain (outside the CDR3, taken from reference TRBV19 and TRBJ2-3): DGGITQSPKYLFRKEGQNVTLSCEQNLNHDAMYWYRQDPGQGLRLIYYSQIVNDFQKGDIAEGYSVSREKKESFPLTVTSAQKNPTAFYLCASSIVPGLASDTQYFGPGTRLTVL.

This chain links TRBV6-6 with TRBJ2-7; 8 positions match TRBD1. Germline assignment: CDR1 MNHNY and CDR2 SVGAGI (reference sequence). The J segment lost 5 bases and the V segment lost 4 bases, leaving 7 bases of the junction unmatched. This CDR3 is 14 amino acids long. CDR3 region: CASSWADRVDEQYF. CDR3 nucleotide sequence: TGTGCCAGCAGTTGGGCGGACAGGGTGGACGAGCAGTACTTC.

The chain couples TRBV30 to TRBJ1-2, with 9 positions matching TRBD1. Germline lookup yields CDR1 GTSNPN and CDR2 SVGIG (reference sequence). Losses at the gene ends were 4 bases for V and 4 bases for J; bases not matched to a gene: 10. This CDR3 contains 15 residues. The CDR3 sequence: CAWNRPGQGLYGYTF. The CDR3 DNA is TGTGCCTGGAACCGTCCGGGACAGGGTCTCTATGGCTACACCTTC.

The V call is TRBV30, the J call TRBJ1-1; 9 bases line up with TRBD1. The CDR3 has 14 residues. The V gene end was trimmed by 2 bases and the J gene end by 2 bases; junction bases not matched to a gene: 3. Germline CDR1 is GTSNPN and CDR2 is SVGIG (reference sequence). The CDR3 DNA sequence: TGTGCCTGGAGTTCGGGACAGGGTAACACTGAAGCTTTCTTT. Its protein is CAWSSGQGNTEAFF. The full variable domain, in which reference TRBV30 and TRBJ1-1 provide the parts outside the CDR3, is SQTIHQWPATLVQPVGSPLSLECTVEGTSNPNLYWYRQAAGRGLQLLFYSVGIGQISSEVPQNLSASRPQDRQFILSSKKLLLSDSGFYLCAWSSGQGNTEAFFGQGTRLTVV.

This chain uses TRBV2 with TRBJ1-1, with 10 bases fitting TRBD1. The CDR3 is 13 residues long. Germline lookup yields CDR1 SNHLY and CDR2 FYNNEI. V gave up 5 bases and J gave up 6 bases; unmatched junction bases: 3. The CDR3 sequence: CASSFGTGAEAFF. CDR3 sequence (DNA): TGTGCCAGCAGTTTCGGGACAGGGGCTGAAGCTTTCTTT.

This clone was observed at least ten times. The chain carries TRBV2 and TRBJ2-1; 9 bases map to TRBD1. The CDR3 is 15 amino acids. V gave up 2 bases and J gave up 4 bases; unmatched junction bases: 3. Germline assignment: CDR1 SNHLY and CDR2 FYNNEI. The CDR3 here is CASSELGTGYNEQFF. CDR3 DNA: TGTGCCAGCAGTGAACTAGGGACAGGGTACAATGAGCAGTTCTTC.

V gene TRBV11-3 combines with J gene TRBJ1-3; D is perhaps TRBD1 (5 bases). In germline, CDR1 is SGHNT, CDR2 YENEEA. Trimming took 5 bases from V and 0 from J, leaving 11 bases between them. This CDR3 is 15 amino acids long. CDR3 in amino acids: CASSPTGTSGNTIYF. The CDR3 DNA follows: TGTGCCAGCAGCCCCACAGGAACCTCTGGAAACACCATATATTTT. Looking up the rest from reference TRBV11-3 and TRBJ1-3 gives the full variable domain: EAGVVQSPRYKIIEKKQPVAFWCNPISGHNTLYWYLQNLGQGPELLIRYENEEAVDDSQLPKDRFSAERLKGVDSTLKIQPAELGDSAVYLCASSPTGTSGNTIYFGEGSWLTVV.